The 29 T cell receptor beta chains given below trace back to one sample, sequenced in a study of blood T cell repertoires in COVID-19. Profiling relied on immunoSEQ multiplex PCR, and the TCRdb table lists in-frame clones only, not all of them. The table lists about 190,000 clones, 85% to 90% of them singletons, with roughly 24% in the top ten. Sequences were obtained from PBMCs or T cells enriched from blood (not recorded which). These receptors came from a woman aged 40 to 50 in a cohort exposed to, infected with or recovered from COVID-19 (not recorded which).

This sequence joins TRBV6-5 and TRBJ1-1, with 9 bases aligning to TRBD1. Germline CDR1 is MNHEY and CDR2 is SVGAGI. The CDR3 length is 13 residues. With 10 bases clipped from V and 7 bases from J, the junction kept 10 bases outside the gene matches. This CDR3 is CAIKRTGVGEAFF. In DNA, the CDR3 is TGTGCCATCAAACGGACAGGGGTTGGTGAAGCTTTCTTT.

This clone was observed once. The chain is built from TRBV5-1 and TRBJ1-1; weak D call: TRBD1 (6 bases). The CDR3 is made up of 13 amino acids. The V end was cut by 4 bases, the J end by 9 bases, with 16 bases between. Germline CDR1 reads SGHRS; CDR2 reads YFSETQ. CDR3 region: CASSLTPGDKAFF. In DNA form, the CDR3 reads TGCGCCAGCAGCCTAACCCCAGGGGACAAAGCTTTCTTT.

The CDR3 here is CASSYSNQLPYGYTF. CDR3 coding DNA: TGTGCCAGCAGTTACTCGAACCAACTTCCCTATGGCTACACCTTC. J is TRBJ1-2 and V is TRBV6-2 or TRBV6-3; D remains unclear. The CDR3 sequence is 15 residues long. V was cut by 0 bases and J by 4 bases, with 12 bases left in between. Germline CDR1 is MNHEY and CDR2 is SVGEGT.

This chain joins TRBV9 and TRBJ1-4; TRBD1 agrees at 7 bases. The CDR3 totals 14 residues. J was trimmed by 12 bases and V by 3 bases; bases with no gene match: 11. From germline, CDR1 is SGDLS and CDR2 YYNGEE. The DNA for the CDR3 is TGTGCCAGCAGCGCCCACCTACAGGGGACCGAACTGTTTTTT. Amino acid sequence: CASSAHLQGTELFF.

The chain links TRBV4-2 to TRBJ2-2; TRBD2 agrees at 7 bases. From germline, CDR1 is LGHNA and CDR2 YNFKEQ. The CDR3 extends over 16 amino acids. V trimming: 1 base; J trimming: 5 bases; junction bases outside the gene matches: 7. The CDR3 reads CASSQATSAVTGELFF. In DNA form, the CDR3 reads TGTGCCAGCAGCCAAGCCACTAGCGCGGTTACCGGGGAGCTGTTTTTT.

The rearrangement joins TRBV6-4 to TRBJ2-5, with TRBD2 identical over 14 bases. The CDR3 contains 16 residues. The germline V gene encodes CDR1 MRHNA and CDR2 SNTAGT. The V gene end was trimmed by 2 bases and the J gene end by 1 base; junction bases not matched to a gene: 0. The CDR3 spells CASSDGTSGGQETQYF. As DNA, the CDR3 is TGTGCCAGCAGTGACGGGACTAGCGGGGGCCAAGAGACCCAGTACTTC.

The V call is TRBV2, the J call TRBJ2-3, with 9 bases that match TRBD1. This CDR3 region has 14 residues. V shed 9 bases, J shed 1 base, and the junction held 5 bases outside the gene matches. The V gene's germline CDR1 is SNHLY and CDR2 FYNNEI. DNA for the CDR3: TGTGCCAGGAGGGACAGGGATGGCACAGATACGCAGTATTTT. Protein: CARRDRDGTDTQYF.

J is TRBJ1-5 and V is TRBV4-3, with D possibly matching TRBD1 (5 bases). Germline V gene sequence: CDR1 LGHNA, CDR2 YSLEER. The CDR3 is 15 residues long. The V gene lost 0 bases and the J gene lost 6 bases, with 12 bases spanning the gap. As DNA, the CDR3 is TGCGCCAGCAGCCAAGAGTGGGGGGTGGGTCAGCCCCAGCATTTT. As protein: CASSQEWGVGQPQHF.

This chain joins TRBV25-1 and TRBJ1-1, with D possibly being TRBD1 (5 bases). CDR3 length: 13 amino acids. The V gene's germline CDR1 is MGHDK and CDR2 SYGVNS. V was trimmed by 3 bases and J by 4 bases, leaving 9 bases between them. The CDR3 DNA reads TGTGCCAGCAGTGATCGGGGGATCACTGAAGCTTTCTTT. Residues: CASSDRGITEAFF. The entire variable domain, with the rest obtained from reference TRBV25-1 and TRBJ1-1, is as follows: EADIYQTPRYLVIGTGKKITLECSQTMGHDKMYWYQQDPGMELHLIHYSYGVNSTEKGDLSSESTVSRIRTEHFPLTLESARPSHTSQYLCASSDRGITEAFFGQGTRLTVV.

The chain has TRBV9 and TRBJ1-1; D is uncertain. The germline V gene has CDR1 SGDLS and CDR2 YYNGEE. The CDR3 contains 13 residues. V was shortened by 4 bases and J by 1 base, with 8 bases between the two germline ends. This chain's CDR3 is CASSTRANTEAFF. CDR3 bases: TGTGCCAGCAGCACGCGGGCGAACACTGAAGCTTTCTTT.

J is TRBJ2-5 and V is TRBV7-8; 8 bases fit TRBD2. Per the germline V gene, CDR1 is SGHVS and CDR2 is FQNEAQ. Losses at the gene ends were 5 bases for V and 6 bases for J; bases not matched to a gene: 8. CDR3 length equals 14 residues. In nucleotides, the CDR3 is TGTGCCAGCAGCCTGGACGGGGGGGCGAAGACCCAGTACTTC. Protein sequence: CASSLDGGAKTQYF.

The chain couples TRBV4-1 to TRBJ2-7; TRBD1 is a possible D gene (6 bases). Germline-derived CDR1 and CDR2 are MGHRA and YSYEKL. V dropped 1 base and J dropped 2 bases, with 12 bases sitting between them. The CDR3 totals 15 residues. CDR3 in amino acids: CASSQVRTVPYEQYF. CDR3 DNA sequence: TGCGCCAGCAGCCAAGTACGGACAGTGCCCTACGAGCAGTACTTC.

The CDR3 DNA sequence: TGTGCCAGCTCACCTCCGTTGGGGGCCGGCTATGGCTACACCTTC. Protein product: CASSPPLGAGYGYTF. The chain recombines TRBV18 with TRBJ1-2, with D possibly matching TRBD1 (6 bases). Between the trimmed V and J ends, which lost 3 bases and 4 bases, there was a span of 15 bases. CDR3 length equals 15 residues. The germline CDR1 and CDR2 sequences are KGHSH and LQKENI.

The CDR3 DNA sequence: TGTGCCAGCAGCCAGCGGGACAGAAACACTGAAGCTTTCTTT. This codes for CASSQRDRNTEAFF. V gene TRBV3-1 (or the pseudogene TRBV3-2) combines with J gene TRBJ1-1; TRBD1 aligns across 7 bases. V shed 3 bases, J shed 2 bases, and the junction held 3 bases outside the gene matches. The CDR3 is 14 amino acids. The germline V gene encodes CDR1 LGHDT and CDR2 YNNKEL (reference sequence).

This clone has a single count. The J gene is TRBJ1-5, the V gene TRBV30; D is unresolved. V lost 0 bases and J lost 9, with 12 bases in between. The CDR3 extends over 13 amino acids. Germline V lookup: CDR1 GTSNPN, CDR2 SVGIG (reference sequence). CDR3 in DNA: TGTGCCTGGAGTGTAGGGTCGGGAAGGCCCCAGCATTTT. This gives the protein CAWSVGSGRPQHF.

The rearrangement uses TRBV27 and TRBJ1-2; tentative D call: TRBD1 (6 bases). Germline V CDR1 and CDR2: MNHEY, SMNVEV (reference sequence). Trimming pared 3 bases from V and 8 bases from J, leaving 16 bases between. The CDR3 runs to 14 residues. The CDR3 sequence is CASSLGQGLRGYTF. For the CDR3, the DNA is TGTGCCAGCAGTTTGGGGCAGGGGCTGAGGGGCTACACCTTC.

The V gene is TRBV5-1, the J gene TRBJ1-2; 8 nucleotides line up with TRBD1. The CDR3 has 12 residues. J lost 7 bases, V lost 4 bases, and 3 bases had no gene match. In germline, CDR1 is SGHRS, CDR2 YFSETQ. The CDR3 bases are TGCGCCAGCAGCAACGACAGGGGTGGCTACACCTTC. As protein: CASSNDRGGYTF.

The chain links TRBV5-8 to TRBJ2-2; D perhaps matches TRBD1 (6 bases). This CDR3 has 15 amino acids. The germline CDR1 and CDR2 sequences are SGHTS and YDEGEE. The V gene lost 4 bases and the J gene lost 5 bases, with 15 bases spanning the gap. CDR3 nucleotides: TGTGCCAGCAGCCTTACCGGAAGGGGGACCGGGGAGCTGTTTTTT. This codes for CASSLTGRGTGELFF.

The V call is TRBV12-3 or TRBV12-4, the J call TRBJ2-7; 7 bases are shared with TRBD1. CDR3 length: 13 residues. Germline trimming cut 10 bases from V and 3 bases from J; bases unmatched to any gene: 9. CDR3 DNA: TGTGCCATCTCATCGGGACAGAGCTACGAGCAGTACTTC. Amino acid sequence: CAISSGQSYEQYF.

V gene TRBV24-1 combines with J gene TRBJ1-2; 7 bases match TRBD1. This CDR3 comprises 16 residues. Germline CDR1 is KGHDR and CDR2 is SFDVKD. Losses at the gene ends were 4 bases for V and 0 bases for J; bases not matched to a gene: 7. CDR3 residues: CATSEGQGDSNYGYTF. The CDR3 DNA sequence: TGTGCCACCAGTGAAGGGCAGGGGGATTCTAACTATGGCTACACCTTC.

This clone was detected only once. This chain connects TRBV7-9 to TRBJ1-5; 8 bases map to TRBD1. The germline V gene encodes CDR1 SEHNR and CDR2 FQNEAQ (reference sequence). CDR3 size: 12 residues. V lost 8 bases and J lost 6; bases outside the gene matches: 3. CDR3 sequence (DNA): TGTGCCAGCGGACAGGGAGGTCAGCCCCAGCATTTT. The encoded protein is CASGQGGQPQHF.

The V and J genes are TRBV19 and TRBJ1-1; the D gene is possibly TRBD1 (6 bases). From germline, CDR1 is LNHDA and CDR2 SQIVND (reference sequence). CDR3 length equals 15 residues. V shed 5 bases and J shed 0 bases, with 13 bases lying between them. CDR3 in DNA: TGTGCCAGTAGTCCAAGGACAGTTTTGAACACTGAAGCTTTCTTT. It codes for CASSPRTVLNTEAFF.

This clone was seen a few times. The chain links TRBV7-8 to TRBJ2-3; 13 bases match TRBD2. CDR3 length: 16 amino acids. Germline assignment: CDR1 SGHVS and CDR2 FQNEAQ. V trimming: 3 bases; J trimming: 2 bases; junction bases outside the gene matches: 2. Here the CDR3 reads CASSLGTSGDTDTQYF. CDR3 bases: TGTGCCAGCAGCTTGGGGACTAGCGGGGACACAGATACGCAGTATTTT.

This clone came up once. The chain is built from TRBV2 and TRBJ2-2; 7 bases fit TRBD2. The CDR3 consists of 15 residues. CDR1 and CDR2 from the germline V gene are SNHLY and FYNNEI. J was trimmed by 5 bases and V by 1 base; bases with no gene match: 4. The CDR3 coding sequence is TGTGCCAGCAGTGAAGGCGGGAGCGTTACCGGGGAGCTGTTTTTT. Encoded protein: CASSEGGSVTGELFF.

The chain has TRBV5-5 and TRBJ2-3; 8 nucleotides line up with TRBD2. The germline V gene has CDR1 SGHKS and CDR2 YYEKEE (reference sequence). Unmatched junction bases numbered 10, after V lost 4 bases and J lost 3 bases. This CDR3 comprises 16 residues. CDR3 protein: CASSPKSGRTTDTQYF. Written as DNA, the CDR3 is TGTGCCAGCAGCCCTAAGAGCGGGAGAACGACAGATACGCAGTATTTT.

The CDR3 sequence: CSVEAKNIQYF. The CDR3 region has the DNA TGCAGCGTTGAAGCTAAAAACATTCAGTACTTC. This sequence joins TRBV29-1 and TRBJ2-4; D ambiguous. The germline V gene has CDR1 SQVTM and CDR2 ANQGSEA. V was shortened by 1 base and J by 4 bases, with 2 bases between the two germline ends. This CDR3 is 11 amino acids long.

The J gene is TRBJ1-2, the V gene TRBV5-4; 11 positions agree with TRBD1. V shed 7 bases, J shed 2 bases, and the junction held 4 bases outside the gene matches. The germline V gene encodes CDR1 SGHNT and CDR2 YYREEE (reference sequence). The CDR3 is 14 amino acids. CDR3: CASGDRGVNYGYTF. DNA of the CDR3: TGTGCCAGCGGGGACAGGGGGGTAAACTATGGCTACACCTTC.

In its sample, this clone was seen a few times. J is TRBJ1-2 and V is TRBV25-1; a weak D match, TRBD1 (5 bases). V was shortened by 2 bases and J by 3 bases, with 7 bases between the two germline ends. The CDR3 consists of 13 residues. CDR1 and CDR2 (germline): MGHDK, SYGVNS. Here the CDR3 DNA reads TGTGCCAGCAGTGAAGCGGGGGACTATGGCTACACCTTC. The encoded protein is CASSEAGDYGYTF.

Concerning this clone: Compared with germline, one end of the junction differs, possibly owing to a read error. The chain has TRBV28 and TRBJ2-4, with 8 bases matching TRBD2. Germline V lookup: CDR1 MDHEN, CDR2 SYDVKM. The CDR3 is made up of 12 amino acids. The CDR3: CASSPTAGDRAF. CDR3 nucleotides: TGTGCCAGCAGTCCTACAGCGGGGGACCGGGCGTTC.